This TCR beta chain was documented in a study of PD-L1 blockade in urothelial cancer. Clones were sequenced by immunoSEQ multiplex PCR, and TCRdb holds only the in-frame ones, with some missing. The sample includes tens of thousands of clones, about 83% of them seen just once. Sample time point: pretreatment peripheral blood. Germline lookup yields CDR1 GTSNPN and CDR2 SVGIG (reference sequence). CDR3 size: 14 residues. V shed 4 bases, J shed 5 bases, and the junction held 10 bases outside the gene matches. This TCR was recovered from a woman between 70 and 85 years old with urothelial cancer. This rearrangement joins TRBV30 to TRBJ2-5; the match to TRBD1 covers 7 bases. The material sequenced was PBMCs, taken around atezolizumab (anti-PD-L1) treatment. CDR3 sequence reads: CAWTQDRSAETQYF. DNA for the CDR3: TGTGCCTGGACACAGGACAGGTCTGCGGAGACCCAGTACTTC. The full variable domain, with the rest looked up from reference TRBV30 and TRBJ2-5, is SQTIHQWPATLVQPVGSPLSLECTVEGTSNPNLYWYRQAAGRGLQLLFYSVGIGQISSEVPQNLSASRPQDRQFILSSKKLLLSDSGFYLCAWTQDRSAETQYFGPGTRLLVL.